This T cell receptor beta chain came from a study of T-cell memory formation after mild COVID-19. TCRdb reanalysed the 5' RACE reads using MiXCR and keeps one entry per CDR3 protein. Of 400,000 or so distinct CDR3 sequences detected, approximately 20% appear once; the ten largest clones hold around 8.4%. This CDR3 contains 12 residues. The V gene lost 2 bases and the J gene lost 15 bases, with 14 bases spanning the gap. Per germline, CDR1 LGHDT and CDR2 YNNKEL (reference sequence). Of note for this clonotype: What it recognizes is unknown.

General observations from the study: The appearance of some responding clones in pre-infection memory suggested that cross-reactive memory joined.

The J gene is TRBJ2-1, the V gene TRBV3-1; D uncertain. The receptor was isolated from an adult woman who had mild COVID-19 (a few samples of this study predate the infection). Cell type and time point are not known. Sequencing used PBMCs or a T cell subset sorted from them (not recorded which). Here the CDR3 reads CASSQSPELRFF. CDR3 sequence (DNA): TGTGCCAGCAGCCAATCCCCGGAGCTACGGTTCTTC.